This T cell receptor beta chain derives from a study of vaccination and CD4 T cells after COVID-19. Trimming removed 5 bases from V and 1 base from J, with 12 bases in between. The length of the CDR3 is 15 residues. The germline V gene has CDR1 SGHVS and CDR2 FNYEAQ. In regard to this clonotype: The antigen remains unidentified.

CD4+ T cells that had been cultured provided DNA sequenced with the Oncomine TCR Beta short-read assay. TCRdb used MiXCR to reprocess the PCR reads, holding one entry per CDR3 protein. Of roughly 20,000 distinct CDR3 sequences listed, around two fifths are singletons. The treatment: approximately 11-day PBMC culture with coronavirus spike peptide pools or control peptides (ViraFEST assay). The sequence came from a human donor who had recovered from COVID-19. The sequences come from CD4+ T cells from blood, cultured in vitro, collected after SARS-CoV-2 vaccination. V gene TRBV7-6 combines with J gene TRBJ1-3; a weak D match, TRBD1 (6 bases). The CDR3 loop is CASSEQTGSGNTIYF. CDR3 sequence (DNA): TGTGCCAGCAGCGAACAAACAGGGTCTGGAAACACCATATATTTT. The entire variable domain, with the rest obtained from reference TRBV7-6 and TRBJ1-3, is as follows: GAGVSQSPRYKVTKRGQDVALRCDPISGHVSLYWYRQALGQGPEFLTYFNYEAQQDKSGLPNDRFSAERPEGSISTLTIQRTEQRDSAMYRCASSEQTGSGNTIYFGEGSWLTVV.